A selection of T cell receptor beta chains follows, all from one sample in a study of CD8+ T cells in alopecia areata. Only in-frame clones appear in the TCRdb table, and some are missing; sequencing was by immunoSEQ multiplex PCR. In the table there are 93,000 or so clones, approximately 52% of which are singletons. Sample: CD4+ T cells sorted from blood. The receptors were gathered from a human donor in good health. Both conserved end residues are part of each CDR3. The D gene is left open where the match is weak. The size of a clone is reported for some rows only, either as once, few or many, or as a class for expanded clones.

.,TRBV4-3,.,CASSQAGYGYTF
.,TRBV30,TRBD2,CAWSRGAGASTDTQYF
.,TRBV6-1,.,CASNNQPQHF
.,TRBV5-8,TRBD1,CASSLLRTGLSNQPQHF
.,TRBV6-4,.,CASSDSLNTEAFF
.,TRBV27,TRBD1,CASSIRTGVSAQPQHF
.,TRBV2,.,CASSETGRQQFF
.,TRBV2,.,CASVEAVLQFF
.,TRBV29-1,TRBD1,CSVESGGQGLNEQYF
once,TRBV4-3,TRBD1,CASSRDRVREQYF
.,TRBV7-2,TRBD1,CASSLVHAGGGGYGYTF
few,TRBV29-1,TRBD2,CSEKVRAGGTGEQFF
.,TRBV30,.,CAWSVGLGSAYEQYF
.,TRBV5-1,TRBD1,CASSQTGANYGYTF
.,TRBV5-4,TRBD2,CASSLAGGGDTQYF
.,TRBV4-3,.,CASSQDYGTYNEQFF
.,TRBV5-6,.,CASSPVGDAGTGELFF
many,TRBV7-2,.,CASSLVAGGGQPQHF
few,TRBV25-1,TRBD2,CASRSTGGQATQYF
.,TRBV6-5,.,CASSFTAGTYEQYF
.,TRBV5-6,.,CASSLGGGAIQETQYF
.,TRBV30,.,CAWSMLSEQYF
.,TRBV25-1,TRBD2,CASSGQTGRADTQYF
many,TRBV27,TRBD1,CASSPPTGMNEQYF
few,TRBV30,.,CAWSIPGTAIHEQFF
few,TRBV7-9,TRBD2,CASSFRLAGDNTGELFF
.,TRBV4-1,TRBD1,CASSPKGPGQGREKLFF